This T cell receptor (beta chain) was found in a study of T cells after yellow fever vaccination. Study at large: For low cell numbers, libraries were made with SMART-Seq v4 Ultra Low Input. Points from the study as a whole: Most clones from primary vaccination were detected again post-booster (almost 98% CD4, roughly 90% CD8).

TCRdb re-derived calls from the 5' RACE reads in MiXCR, one entry per CDR3 protein. This sample has under 150,000 distinct CDR3 sequences; around 7.7% occur once, and the top ten carry approximately 0.67%. This clonotype was counted many times. The antigen is not known. Trimming removed 0 bases from V and 5 bases from J, with 8 bases in between. CDR3 length: 15 residues. In germline, CDR1 is MNHEY, CDR2 SVGAGI. The V and J genes are TRBV6-5 and TRBJ1-6; D gene uncertain. The specimen comprised CD4+ T cells sorted from PBMCs, sampled 5 days after the yellow fever booster vaccination. The sequence came from a man aged 25-40 years who received the YFV17D yellow fever vaccine. DNA of the CDR3: TGTGCCAGCAGTTACTCGACCCTAAATAATTCACCCCTCCACTTT. This encodes CASSYSTLNNSPLHF.